Shown below are 12 T cell receptor beta chains from a single sample sequenced in a study of blood T cell repertoires in COVID-19. Only in-frame clones appear in the TCRdb table, and some are missing; sequencing was by immunoSEQ multiplex PCR. The table has under 300,000 clones, just under 90% seen once. The sequencing input was peripheral blood. The receptors were gathered from a woman aged 40 to 50 with acute or convalescent COVID-19.

In DNA, the CDR3 is TGTGCCAGCGGACAAAGGTCATCGCGTGGCTACACCTTC. Amino acids: CASGQRSSRGYTF. This rearrangement joins TRBV6-5 to TRBJ1-2; maybe TRBD1 (5 bases). V gave up 8 bases and J gave up 7 bases, with 17 bases separating them. CDR3 length: 13 amino acids. Germline V lookup: CDR1 MNHEY, CDR2 SVGAGI.

The genes are TRBV24-1 and TRBJ2-2, with 9 positions matching TRBD1. The length of the CDR3 is 15 residues. Germline assignment: CDR1 KGHDR and CDR2 SFDVKD. With 3 bases clipped from V and 6 bases from J, the junction kept 4 bases outside the gene matches. CDR3 nucleotides: TGTGCCACCAGTGATCCCCGGGACAGGGCCGGGGAGCTGTTTTTT. This translates into CATSDPRDRAGELFF.

The J gene is TRBJ2-5, the V gene TRBV9; 8 nucleotides agree with TRBD1. CDR1 is SGDLS, CDR2 YYNGEE, per germline. The CDR3 length is 17 residues. After removal of 4 bases from V and 5 bases from J, the junction contained 16 bases not matched to a gene. Here the CDR3 reads CASSPSFLGQGGETQYF. The CDR3 region has the DNA TGTGCCAGCAGCCCAAGCTTTTTAGGACAGGGCGGGGAGACCCAGTACTTC.

This chain uses TRBV15 with TRBJ1-2; possible D gene TRBD1, 5 bases. The CDR3 runs to 15 residues. The germline gives CDR1 LNHNV, CDR2 YYDKDF (reference sequence). V was trimmed by 0 bases and J by 3 bases, leaving 11 bases between them. The CDR3 bases are TGTGCCACCAGCAGAGAAGCAGGGTTTGACTATGGCTACACCTTC. Residues: CATSREAGFDYGYTF.

The chain couples TRBV5-1 to TRBJ1-2, with D perhaps matching TRBD1 (6 bases). Trimming took 1 base from V and 4 from J, leaving 11 bases between them. The CDR3 has 14 residues. The germline V gene encodes CDR1 SGHRS and CDR2 YFSETQ. The CDR3, as DNA: TGCGCCAGCAGCTTGTCAGGGGAAAGCTATGGCTACACCTTC. This sequence encodes CASSLSGESYGYTF.

V is TRBV29-1 and J is TRBJ1-2; 8 bases map to TRBD1. Trimming cost V 7 bases and J 6 bases; bases outside gene matches: 10. The germline CDR1 and CDR2 sequences are SQVTM and ANQGSEA. This CDR3 contains 13 residues. For the CDR3, the DNA is TGCAGCGCCCAGGGGGCAGGGTCTAATGGCTACACCTTC. This codes for CSAQGAGSNGYTF.

The V call is TRBV10-3, the J call TRBJ1-5; 7 nucleotides align to TRBD1. In germline, CDR1 is ENHRY, CDR2 SYGVKD. This CDR3 comprises 15 residues. J was trimmed by 4 bases and V by 2 bases; bases with no gene match: 5. For the CDR3, the DNA is TGTGCCATCAGTGAGGCCGGGACAGATAATCAGCCCCAGCATTTT. Amino acid sequence: CAISEAGTDNQPQHF.

This clone occurred once. This chain links TRBV4-2 with TRBJ1-5; TRBD1 agrees at 10 bases. CDR3 length: 19 residues. Looked up from germline, CDR1 is LGHNA and CDR2 is YNFKEQ. V shed 1 base, J shed 7 bases, and the junction held 16 bases outside the gene matches. The CDR3 bases are TGTGCCAGCAGCCAAGCCGACGCCCGGACAGGGGGGCTTGAACAGCCCCAGCATTTT. The encoded protein is CASSQADARTGGLEQPQHF.

This clone appeared a few times. The DNA for the CDR3 is TGTGCCAGCAGCGACAAATCATATGGGAACACTGAAGCTTTCTTT. This sequence encodes CASSDKSYGNTEAFF. This rearrangement joins TRBV11-2 to TRBJ1-1; the D is unclear. V gave up 5 bases and J gave up 1 base, with 14 bases separating them. Germline lookup yields CDR1 SGHAT and CDR2 FQNNGV. The CDR3 loop spans 15 amino acids.

The gene calls are TRBV5-3 and TRBJ1-6; 7 nucleotides line up with TRBD1. TRBV5-3 counts as an open reading frame of uncertain function. The CDR3 runs 16 residues. V shed 3 bases, J shed 10 bases, and the junction held 13 bases outside the gene matches. The CDR3 DNA reads TGTGCCAGAAGCTCCAACTCGACAGGGCGTCTGTCACCCCTCCACTTT. This encodes CARSSNSTGRLSPLHF.

The chain has TRBV5-1 and TRBJ1-2; 11 bases align to TRBD1. The CDR3 has 16 amino acids. CDR1 is SGHRS and CDR2 is YFSETQ in the germline V gene. Trimming took 3 bases from V and 7 from J; bases not matched to a gene: 11. CDR3 sequence reads: CASSYSGTGGSTGYTF. The CDR3 DNA is TGCGCCAGCAGCTACTCTGGGACAGGGGGTTCAACTGGCTACACCTTC.

J is TRBJ2-1 and V is TRBV4-1; TRBD2 matches 13 bases. CDR1 is MGHRA, CDR2 YSYEKL, per germline. V was pared by 2 bases and J by 7 bases, with 5 bases of the junction left unmatched. CDR3 length: 16 amino acids. The CDR3 sequence is CASSQMTSGGQNEQFF. The CDR3 DNA reads TGCGCCAGCAGCCAAATGACTAGCGGGGGGCAAAATGAGCAGTTCTTC.